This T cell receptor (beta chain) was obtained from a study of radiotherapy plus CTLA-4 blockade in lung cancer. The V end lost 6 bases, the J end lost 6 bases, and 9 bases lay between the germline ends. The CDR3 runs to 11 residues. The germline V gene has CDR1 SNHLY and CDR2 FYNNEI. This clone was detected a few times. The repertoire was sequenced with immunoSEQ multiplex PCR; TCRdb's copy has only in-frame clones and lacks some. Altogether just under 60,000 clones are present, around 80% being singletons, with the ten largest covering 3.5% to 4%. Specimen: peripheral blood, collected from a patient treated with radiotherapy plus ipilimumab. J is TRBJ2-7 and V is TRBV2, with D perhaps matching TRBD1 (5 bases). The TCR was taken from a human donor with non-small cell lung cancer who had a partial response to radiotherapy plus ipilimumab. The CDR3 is CASRAGREQYF. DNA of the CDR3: TGTGCCAGCAGAGCAGGGCGCGAGCAGTACTTC.